The clone carrying this T cell receptor beta chain was seen many times. Its cognate antigen is unknown. The entry originates in a study of identical twins. With no exceptions, donors were healthy Caucasians. The authors used template switching to add a universal primer site and gave cDNA unique molecular identifiers. Each CDR3 protein is one row after TCRdb ran MiXCR on the 5' RACE reads. This repertoire shows approximately 590,000 distinct CDR3 sequences, more than 9% found once; its top ten account for roughly 3%. Study-wide findings and caveats: The presence of invariant MAIT and iNKT cells could partly confound analyses of zero-insertion sequences.

The data also belong to a second study, concerning yellow fever vaccine responses in identical twins.

Input material: PBMCs. This clonotype was sampled from a woman under 30 in good health.

The CDR3 loop reads CASSLNQGNTQYF. The CDR3 coding sequence is TGTGCCAGCAGCTTAAATCAGGGAAATACGCAGTATTTT. This rearrangement joins TRBV11-3 to TRBJ2-3; a possible D gene is TRBD1 (5 bases). CDR3 length: 13 amino acids. V gave up 2 bases and J gave up 7 bases, with 10 bases separating them. The germline CDR1 and CDR2 sequences are SGHNT and YENEEA.